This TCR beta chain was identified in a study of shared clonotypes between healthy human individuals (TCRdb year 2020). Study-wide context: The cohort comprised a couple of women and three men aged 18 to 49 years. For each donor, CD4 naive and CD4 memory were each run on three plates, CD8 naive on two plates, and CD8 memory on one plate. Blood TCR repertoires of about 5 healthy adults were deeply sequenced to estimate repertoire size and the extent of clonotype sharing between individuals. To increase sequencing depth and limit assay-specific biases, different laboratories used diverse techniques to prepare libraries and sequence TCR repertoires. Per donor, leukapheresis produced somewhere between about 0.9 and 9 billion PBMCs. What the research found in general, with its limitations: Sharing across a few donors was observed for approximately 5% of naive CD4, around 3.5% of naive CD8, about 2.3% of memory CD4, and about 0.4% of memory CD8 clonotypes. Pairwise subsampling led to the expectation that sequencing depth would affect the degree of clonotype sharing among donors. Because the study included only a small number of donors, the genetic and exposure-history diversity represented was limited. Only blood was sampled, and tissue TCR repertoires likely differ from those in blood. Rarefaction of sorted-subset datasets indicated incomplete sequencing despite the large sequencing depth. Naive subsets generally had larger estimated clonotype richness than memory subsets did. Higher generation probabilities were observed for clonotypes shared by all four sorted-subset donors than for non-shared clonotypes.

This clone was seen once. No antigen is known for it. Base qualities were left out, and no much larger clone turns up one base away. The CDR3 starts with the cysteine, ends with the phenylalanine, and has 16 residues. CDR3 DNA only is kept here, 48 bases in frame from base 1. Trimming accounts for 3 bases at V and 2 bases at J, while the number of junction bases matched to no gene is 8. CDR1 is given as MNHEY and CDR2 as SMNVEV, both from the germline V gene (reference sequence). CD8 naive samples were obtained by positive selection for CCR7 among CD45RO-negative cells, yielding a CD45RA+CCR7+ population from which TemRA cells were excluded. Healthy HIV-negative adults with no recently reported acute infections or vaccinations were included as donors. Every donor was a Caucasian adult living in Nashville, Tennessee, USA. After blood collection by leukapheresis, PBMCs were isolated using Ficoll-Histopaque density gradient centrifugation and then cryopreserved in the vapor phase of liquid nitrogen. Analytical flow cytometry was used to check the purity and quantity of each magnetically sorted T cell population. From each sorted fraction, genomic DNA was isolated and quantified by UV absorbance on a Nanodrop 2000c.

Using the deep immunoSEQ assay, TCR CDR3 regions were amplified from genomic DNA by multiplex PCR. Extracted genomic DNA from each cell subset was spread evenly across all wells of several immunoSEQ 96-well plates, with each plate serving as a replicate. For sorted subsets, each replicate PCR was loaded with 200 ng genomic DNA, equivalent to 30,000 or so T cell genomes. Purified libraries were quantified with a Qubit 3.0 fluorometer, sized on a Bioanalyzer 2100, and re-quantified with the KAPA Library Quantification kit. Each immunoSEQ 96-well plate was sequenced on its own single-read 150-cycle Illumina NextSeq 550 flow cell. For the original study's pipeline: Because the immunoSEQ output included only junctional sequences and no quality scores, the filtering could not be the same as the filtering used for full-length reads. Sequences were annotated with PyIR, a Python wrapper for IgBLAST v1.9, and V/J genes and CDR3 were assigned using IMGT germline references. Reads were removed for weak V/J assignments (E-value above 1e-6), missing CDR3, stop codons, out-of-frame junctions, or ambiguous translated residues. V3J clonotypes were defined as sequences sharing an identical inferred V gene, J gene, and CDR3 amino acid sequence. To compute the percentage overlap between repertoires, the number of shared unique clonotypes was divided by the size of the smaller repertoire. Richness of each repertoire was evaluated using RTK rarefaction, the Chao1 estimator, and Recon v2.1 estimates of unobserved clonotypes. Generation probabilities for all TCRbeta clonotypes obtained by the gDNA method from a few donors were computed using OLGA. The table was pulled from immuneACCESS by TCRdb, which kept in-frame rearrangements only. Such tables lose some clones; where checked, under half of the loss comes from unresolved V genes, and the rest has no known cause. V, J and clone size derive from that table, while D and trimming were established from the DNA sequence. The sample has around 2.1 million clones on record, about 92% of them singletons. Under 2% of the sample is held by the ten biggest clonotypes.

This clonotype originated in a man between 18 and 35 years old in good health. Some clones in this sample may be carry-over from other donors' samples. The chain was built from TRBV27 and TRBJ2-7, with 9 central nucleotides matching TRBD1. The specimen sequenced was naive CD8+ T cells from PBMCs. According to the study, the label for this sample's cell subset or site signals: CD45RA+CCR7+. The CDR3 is CASSLFPGQGTYEQYF. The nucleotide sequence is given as TGTGCCAGCAGTTTGTTCCCGGGACAGGGAACCTACGAGCAGTACTTC.